A selection of T cell receptor beta chains follows, all from one sample in a study of T cell responses to AZD1222 COVID-19 vaccine. Method: immunoSEQ multiplex PCR; TCRdb's copy keeps in-frame clones and lacks some. Among 110,000 to 150,000 clones listed, 92% were seen once. The source material was peripheral blood, sampled 28 days after the second AZD1222 dose. The origin of the receptors is an adult who received the AZD1222 COVID-19 vaccine. CDR3s include the opening cysteine and the closing phenylalanine or tryptophan. The D gene is left open where the match is weak. Rows may omit the clone size; those that give it use once, few, many or a size class.

>13|TRBV4-3|NA|TRBJ2-7|NA
CASSRAEGYEQYF
TGCGCCAGCAGCCGGGCAGAGGGTTACGAGCAGTACTTC
>13|TRBV27|NA|TRBJ1-5|NA
CASSLRPGWPQHF
TGTGCCAGCAGCTTGAGACCGGGGTGGCCCCAGCATTTT
>14|TRBV18|TRBD2|TRBJ2-7|once
CASSPSLAGYEQYF
TGTGCCAGCTCACCATCGCTAGCGGGCTACGAGCAGTACTTC
>14|TRBV18|NA|TRBJ1-3|many
CASSPGSSGNTIYF
TGTGCCAGCTCTCCGGGGAGCTCTGGAAACACCATATATTTT
>14|TRBV29-1|NA|TRBJ2-7|NA
CSVEDVRVPYEQYF
TGCAGCGTTGAAGATGTACGAGTACCCTACGAGCAGTACTTC
>15|TRBV9|NA|TRBJ2-1|NA
CASSVGVRSYNEQFF
TGTGCCAGCAGCGTAGGGGTCCGCTCCTACAATGAGCAGTTCTTC
>15|TRBV18|TRBD1|TRBJ2-2|few
CASSPPPGGTGELFF
TGTGCCAGCTCACCACCGCCAGGGGGCACCGGGGAGCTGTTTTTT
>14|TRBV6-5|NA|TRBJ2-2|NA
CASVRQDDTGELFF
TGTGCCAGCGTGCGACAGGATGACACCGGGGAGCTGTTTTTT
>16|TRBV21-1|NA|TRBJ2-4|NA
CASSARQGAAKNIQYF
TGTGCCAGCAGCGCACGACAGGGTGCTGCCAAAAACATTCAGTACTTC
>12|TRBV30|TRBD1|TRBJ1-6|NA
CAWNGQASPLHF
TGTGCCTGGAACGGACAGGCCTCACCCCTCCACTTT
>15|TRBV6-2/TRBV6-3|NA|TRBJ1-5|once
CASSYSGGPDQPQHF
TGTGCCAGCAGTTACTCCGGGGGACCGGATCAGCCCCAGCATTTT
>12|TRBV15|NA|TRBJ1-5|once
CATSRDDQPQHF
TGTGCCACCAGCAGAGATGATCAGCCCCAGCATTTT